A selection of T cell receptor beta chains follows, all from one sample in a study of T cell responses to AZD1222 COVID-19 vaccine. The table came from immunoSEQ multiplex PCR; TCRdb's copy has only in-frame clones and leaves some out. This table has fewer than 65,000 clones, around 84% appearing once. The sample in question was peripheral blood, obtained on day 0 of AZD1222 vaccination. The receptors were gathered from an adult in good health. Both conserved end residues are part of each CDR3. The D gene is left open where the match is weak. For some rows the clone size is stated as once, few or many, or as a class when expanded; others skip it.

d_call j_call v_call clone_size cdr3_nt cdr3_aa
TRBD2 TRBJ2-5 TRBV7-3 few TGTGCCAGCAGCTTAGGGACCATGCGGGGGGGCCAAGAGACCCAGTACTTC CASSLGTMRGGQETQYF
- TRBJ2-3 TRBV24-1 - TGTGCCGTGGGGACACCGGTTGGGCAGTATTTT CAVGTPVGQYF
- TRBJ2-3 TRBV30 - TGTGCCTGGAGGATACTGACTATCTACACAGATACGCAGTATTTT CAWRILTIYTDTQYF
- TRBJ1-3 TRBV6-6 - TGTGCCAGCAGTTACGGGGGAGCTTCCCGAAACACCATATATTTT CASSYGGASRNTIYF
- TRBJ2-4 TRBV5-4 - TGTGCCAGCAGCCAAAGGGGCAGGGGGGACAAAAACATTCAGTACTTC CASSQRGRGDKNIQYF
TRBD2 TRBJ2-1 TRBV3-1/TRBV3-2 - TGTGCCAGCAGTCGGACTAGCGGGAATACCTACAATGAGCAGTTCTTC CASSRTSGNTYNEQFF
TRBD2 TRBJ2-3 TRBV5-1 few TGCGCCAGCAGCCCTTTGACTAGCGGGAGCACAGATACGCAGTATTTT CASSPLTSGSTDTQYF
TRBD1 TRBJ1-4 TRBV5-1 - TGCGCCAGCAGCTTCGGACAGGGGTCATCAACTAATGAAAAACTGTTTTTT CASSFGQGSSTNEKLFF
- TRBJ1-2 TRBV2 once TGTGCCAGCAGGCCAGACAGCGGACCCGGTGGCTACACCTTC CASRPDSGPGGYTF
- TRBJ1-1 TRBV6-2/TRBV6-3 - TGTGCCAGCAGTTACCCAGCTGACACTGAAGCTTTCTTT CASSYPADTEAFF
- TRBJ1-4 TRBV18 - TGTGCCAGCTCACCGTACGGGAATGAAAAACTGTTTTTT CASSPYGNEKLFF
- TRBJ1-4 TRBV3-1/TRBV3-2 - TGTGCCAGCAGCCCGCGGGGCCCTAATGAAAAACTGTTTTTT CASSPRGPNEKLFF
- TRBJ1-4 TRBV6-6 few TGTGCCAGCAGTTACGGCCCAACAAAAGAACTGTTTTTT CASSYGPTKELFF
TRBD2 TRBJ2-3 TRBV5-6 - TGTGCCAGCAGCTCCCTAGGGACTAACTACACAGATACGCAGTATTTT CASSSLGTNYTDTQYF
TRBD2 TRBJ2-5 TRBV19 - TGTGCCAGTAGCGTTAGCGGGGTACAAGAGACCCAGTACTTC CASSVSGVQETQYF
- TRBJ1-5 TRBV19 - TGTGCCAGTAGTATAGTCGGATCGACCCCCAATCAGCCCCAGCATTTT CASSIVGSTPNQPQHF
TRBD1 TRBJ1-2 TRBV6-5 once TGTGCCAGCAGTTCTTGGACAGGGGGCAACTATGGCTACACCTTC CASSSWTGGNYGYTF
- TRBJ1-6 TRBV7-3 few TGTGCCAGCAGCTTGCGGGGGCAAAATTCACCCCTCCACTTT CASSLRGQNSPLHF
- TRBJ1-1 TRBV18 - TGTGCCAGCTCACCACCTGGGCATATCAACACTGAAGCTTTCTTT CASSPPGHINTEAFF
- TRBJ2-3 TRBV4-3 once TGCGCCAGCAGCCAAGGGGGAGATACGCAGTATTTT CASSQGGDTQYF
TRBD1 TRBJ1-1 TRBV4-3 - TGCGCCAGCAGCCAATCGACAGGGGGGAACACTGAAGCTTTCTTT CASSQSTGGNTEAFF
TRBD2 TRBJ2-7 TRBV3-1/TRBV3-2 - TGTGCCAGCAGCCAGGGACTAGCGGGAGACGAGCAGTACTTC CASSQGLAGDEQYF
TRBD1 TRBJ1-4 TRBV15 - TGTGCCACCAGCCGCCGGGACAGGGGCGATGAAAAACTGTTTTTT CATSRRDRGDEKLFF
TRBD2 TRBJ2-5 TRBV5-8 - TGTGCCAGCAGCTTAGGCGAGAATAGCGGGAGGCTCACAGAGACCCAGTACTTC CASSLGENSGRLTETQYF
- TRBJ1-5 TRBV18 - TGTGCCAGCTCAGAGGGCGGGGGCAATCAGCCCCAGCATTTT CASSEGGGNQPQHF
- TRBJ2-2 TRBV4-2 - TGTGCCAGCAGCCAATACGAGGGAGGCACCGCCGGGGAGCTGTTTTTT CASSQYEGGTAGELFF
- TRBJ1-6 TRBV5-5 - TGTGCCAGCAGCTTACGATCCCTTCCACCCCTCCACTTT CASSLRSLPPLHF
TRBD2 TRBJ2-1 TRBV29-1 - TGCAGCGTTGAACCACTAGCCGGGACTAGCGGGAGAACAATCATCAATGAGCAGTTCTTC CSVEPLAGTSGRTIINEQFF
- TRBJ2-5 TRBV21-1 - TGTGCCAGCAGCAAAAGCGGGCCCAAGACCCAGTACTTC CASSKSGPKTQYF
- TRBJ1-2 TRBV10-2 - TGCGCCAGCAGTGATGTCCTCGACCTAGGGTGGAGTGGCTACACCTTC CASSDVLDLGWSGYTF
TRBD1 TRBJ2-1 TRBV5-1 - TGCGCCAGCAGCCAAAGACAGGGGGCGCGCAATGAGCAGTTCTTC CASSQRQGARNEQFF
- TRBJ1-4 TRBV6-6 once TGTGCCAGCAGTTACGGCGAAAAACTGTTTTTT CASSYGEKLFF
TRBD2 TRBJ2-1 TRBV30 - TGTGCCTCAGGGACTAGCGAGACCTACAATGAGCAGTTCTTC CASGTSETYNEQFF
TRBD1 TRBJ2-6 TRBV24-1 - TGTGCCACCAGCGCCAGGGGGAGTTTTTCCAACGTCCTGACTTTC CATSARGSFSNVLTF
- TRBJ2-2 TRBV7-2 once TGTGCCAGCAGTTCACGGACTATTCGCACCGGGGAGCTGTTTTTT CASSSRTIRTGELFF
- TRBJ1-2 TRBV6-5 - TGTGCCAGCAGTTACACGGGGGTCGATGGCTACACCTTC CASSYTGVDGYTF
- TRBJ1-2 TRBV7-9 - TGTGCCAGCAGCCCCCGGGGGGAAGGCTACACCTTC CASSPRGEGYTF
- TRBJ1-5 TRBV19 - TGTGCCAGTAGTATGGGACACCAGCGTGGTCAGCCCCAGCATTTT CASSMGHQRGQPQHF
TRBD2 TRBJ2-3 TRBV11-2 - TGTGCCAGCAGCCCTCGGGTAGCGGGATCGACAGATACGCAGTATTTT CASSPRVAGSTDTQYF